Shown below are 24 T cell receptor beta chains from a single sample sequenced in a study of T-cell reconstitution after alpha-beta-depleted transplantation in children. The authors prepared the TCRbeta library with unique molecular identifiers. Each CDR3 protein gets one entry after TCRdb re-called the PCR reads with MiXCR. The table shows about a million distinct CDR3 sequences, with about 26% occurring only once. The source was PBMCs, mostly from graft donor cells, collected 360 days after TCRalphabeta/CD19-depleted stem cell transplant. These TCRs come from a boy in the first two years of life who had a stem cell transplant for SCID, so the T cells may come from the graft donor.

The rearrangement uses TRBV6-5 and TRBJ1-4, with D maybe TRBD1 (5 bases). Between the trimmed V and J ends, which lost 4 bases and 6 bases, there was a span of 15 bases. Germline loops: CDR1 MNHEY, CDR2 SVGAGI. The CDR3 is 15 amino acids. CDR3 nucleotides: TGTGCCAGCAGTTCCGCCGGGACCTCGGATGAAAAACTGTTTTTT. Translation: CASSSAGTSDEKLFF.

This clonotype was seen only a few times. The chain joins TRBV20-1 to TRBJ2-1; tentative D call: TRBD2 (6 bases). V was trimmed by 0 bases and J by 2 bases, leaving 11 bases between them. Germline CDR1 is DFQATT and CDR2 is SNEGSKA (reference sequence). The CDR3 spans 15 residues. CDR3 nucleotides: TGCAGTGCTAGAGATCGGGAGTTGGCCTACAATGAGCAGTTCTTC. Amino acid sequence: CSARDRELAYNEQFF.

The chain uses TRBV5-5 and TRBJ2-1, with 9 bases aligning to TRBD2. The CDR3 is 15 residues long. Trimming at V came to 5 bases and at J to 7 bases, leaving 10 bases not matched to a gene. The germline V gene has CDR1 SGHKS and CDR2 YYEKEE (reference sequence). The CDR3 DNA reads as TGTGCCAGCAGGATTGCGGGGGGGCCGAATAATGAGCAGTTCTTC. This codes for CASRIAGGPNNEQFF.

This clonotype was counted many times. The chain joins TRBV9 to TRBJ2-3; D is perhaps TRBD2 (5 bases). The CDR3 totals 14 residues. Germline loops: CDR1 SGDLS, CDR2 YYNGEE. The V gene lost 5 bases and the J gene lost 0 bases, with 10 bases spanning the gap. The CDR3 region is CASSRRFSTDTQYF. CDR3 nucleotide sequence: TGTGCCAGCAGTCGGAGGTTTAGCACAGATACGCAGTATTTT.

Only a few counts were recorded for this clonotype. This chain joins TRBV11-2 and TRBJ2-2; D is unclear. The CDR3 contains 16 residues. The germline gives CDR1 SGHAT, CDR2 FQNNGV. The V and J ends lost 5 bases and 7 bases respectively, with 20 bases between them. DNA for the CDR3: TGTGCCAGCAGCCCTGGGTGGGCGTGGAAGAACGGGGAGCTGTTTTTT. This encodes CASSPGWAWKNGELFF.

This clonotype was observed a few times. The V call is TRBV7-8, the J call TRBJ2-1, with TRBD2 matching over 8 bases. This CDR3 has 17 amino acids. J lost 7 bases, V lost 7 bases, and 18 bases had no gene match. Germline V CDR1 and CDR2: SGHVS, FQNEAQ. The chain's CDR3 is CASNELHGSGEYNEQFF. The CDR3 nucleotides read TGTGCCAGCAACGAATTACACGGTAGCGGGGAGTATAATGAGCAGTTCTTC.

The sample holds a few counts of this clonotype. This rearrangement joins TRBV20-1 to TRBJ1-2; D is undetermined. V gave up 5 bases and J gave up 9 bases, with 19 bases separating them. The germline CDR1 and CDR2 sequences are DFQATT and SNEGSKA (reference sequence). The CDR3 consists of 13 residues. CDR3 sequence reads: CSAPKLRAWRYTF. The CDR3 DNA follows: TGCAGTGCTCCCAAACTAAGGGCCTGGCGCTACACCTTC.

This clonotype was seen repeatedly, ten times or more. The chain has TRBV6-2 or TRBV6-3 and TRBJ2-5; tentative D call: TRBD2 (7 bases). The V and J ends lost 2 bases and 3 bases respectively, with 10 bases between them. Germline V gives CDR1 MNHEY, CDR2 SVGEGT. This CDR3 spans 14 amino acids. The CDR3 sequence: CASSYGGAKETQYF. The CDR3 nucleotides read TGTGCCAGCAGTTACGGGGGGGCCAAAGAGACCCAGTACTTC.

This clonotype has just a few counts. The chain recombines TRBV11-2 with TRBJ1-1; no clear D. The CDR3 contains 11 residues. The germline gives CDR1 SGHAT, CDR2 FQNNGV. V lost 5 bases and J 4 bases, leaving 5 bases between the germline ends. The CDR3 region is CASSQPTEAFF. CDR3 bases: TGTGCCAGCAGCCAGCCCACTGAAGCTTTCTTT.

The V call is TRBV7-2, the J call TRBJ1-2, with unresolved D. CDR1 and CDR2 from the germline V gene are SGHTA and FQGNSA. CDR3 length: 15 residues. Trimming took off 1 base at V and 4 bases at J, with 13 bases between the two ends. The CDR3 DNA follows: TGTGCCAGCAGCTTAGTGGCGTACCCCTCCTATGGCTACACCTTC. Protein: CASSLVAYPSYGYTF.

This clonotype was recorded a few times. The chain carries TRBV7-9 and TRBJ1-2; 7 bases are shared with TRBD1. Germline lookup yields CDR1 SEHNR and CDR2 FQNEAQ (reference sequence). This CDR3 has 13 residues. The V and J ends lost 0 bases and 8 bases, in that order; junction bases with no gene match: 3. The CDR3 spells CASSLAGGAGYTF. The CDR3 DNA follows: TGTGCCAGCAGCTTAGCAGGGGGCGCGGGCTACACCTTC. Drawing the rest from reference TRBV7-9 and TRBJ1-2, the complete variable domain is DTGVSQNPRHKITKRGQNVTFRCDPISEHNRLYWYRQTLGQGPEFLTYFQNEAQLEKSRLLSDRFSAERPKGSFSTLEIQRTEQGDSAMYLCASSLAGGAGYTFGSGTRLTVV.

V is TRBV7-9 and J is TRBJ1-6; a weak D match, TRBD1 (5 bases). In germline, CDR1 is SEHNR, CDR2 FQNEAQ (reference sequence). V lost 7 bases to trimming and J lost 5 bases, with 12 bases between them. The CDR3 length is 14 residues. The CDR3: CASIQLGDNSPLHF. The CDR3 bases are TGTGCCAGCATCCAGTTGGGGGATAATTCACCCCTCCACTTT.

This clonotype was counted a few times. The chain recombines TRBV20-1 with TRBJ1-2; the D is unclear. Per germline, CDR1 DFQATT and CDR2 SNEGSKA (reference sequence). CDR3 size: 13 residues. The germline V and J ends were trimmed by 2 bases and 5 bases, with 12 bases remaining between them. The CDR3 coding sequence is TGCAGTGCTAGACGGCAGAGAGATTATGGCTACACCTTC. Translation gives CSARRQRDYGYTF.

The chain recombines TRBV20-1 with TRBJ1-1, with D possibly being TRBD1 (5 bases). Germline values: CDR1 DFQATT, CDR2 SNEGSKA (reference sequence). This CDR3 is 14 amino acids long. V was cut by 5 bases and J by 6 bases, with 19 bases left in between. CDR3 protein: CSAPGGGGVAEAFF. CDR3 bases: TGCAGTGCTCCCGGCGGCGGGGGTGTGGCTGAAGCTTTCTTT.

The rearrangement links TRBV20-1 to TRBJ2-7; D perhaps matches TRBD1 (5 bases). CDR3 length equals 14 residues. In germline, CDR1 is DFQATT, CDR2 SNEGSKA (reference sequence). The germline V and J ends were trimmed by 5 bases and 0 bases, with 14 bases remaining between them. CDR3 in DNA: TGCAGTGCTTCGCAGGGCCTCCTCTCCTACGAGCAGTACTTC. Translation gives CSASQGLLSYEQYF.

This clonotype appeared many times. This chain uses TRBV20-1 with TRBJ2-1; 13 bases are shared with TRBD2. The CDR3 runs 16 residues. Looked up from germline, CDR1 is DFQATT and CDR2 is SNEGSKA (reference sequence). J lost 1 base, V lost 6 bases, and 6 bases had no gene match. This CDR3 is CSALLAGGPSYNEQFF. CDR3 DNA sequence: TGCAGTGCCCTACTAGCGGGGGGGCCATCCTACAATGAGCAGTTCTTC.

The rearrangement links TRBV7-2 to TRBJ2-2; D gene ambiguous. The CDR3 length is 15 residues. Germline values: CDR1 SGHTA, CDR2 FQGNSA. V was clipped by 5 bases and J by 7 bases, with 17 bases between them. CDR3 nucleotide sequence: TGTGCCAGCAGCCCGGGCCCCCTTGGCGGCGGGGAGCTGTTTTTT. This translates into CASSPGPLGGGELFF.

This CDR3 reads CASSFGTGGARSEGYTF. In DNA, the CDR3 is TGTGCCAGCAGTTTCGGGACAGGGGGCGCCAGATCGGAAGGCTACACCTTC. This chain links TRBV12-3 or TRBV12-4 with TRBJ1-2, with TRBD1 matching 12 bases. The CDR3 loop spans 17 amino acids. Unmatched junction bases numbered 13, after V lost 3 bases and J lost 8 bases.

This sequence joins TRBV12-3 or TRBV12-4 and TRBJ2-1; maybe TRBD1 (5 bases). This CDR3 comprises 14 residues. The V end lost 5 bases, the J end lost 9 bases, and 17 bases lay between the germline ends. Here the CDR3 reads CASSIAAQGREQFF. The CDR3 DNA reads as TGTGCCAGCAGTATCGCCGCTCAGGGCCGTGAGCAGTTCTTC.

The rearrangement joins TRBV4-3 to TRBJ2-1; D call uncertain. The CDR3 is 15 amino acids. With 3 bases removed from V and 4 bases from J, the gap between germline ends came to 13 bases. Germline CDR1 LGHNA, CDR2 YSLEER. The CDR3 loop reads CASSQDGRKYNEQFF. The CDR3 coding sequence is TGCGCCAGCAGCCAGGACGGACGGAAGTACAATGAGCAGTTCTTC.

The sample holds a few counts of this clonotype. V usage is TRBV12-3 or TRBV12-4 and J usage is TRBJ2-3; TRBD2 is a possible D gene (6 bases). V dropped 5 bases and J dropped 8 bases, with 20 bases sitting between them. The CDR3 spans 15 residues. CDR3 DNA: TGTGCCAGCAGTGACCGGGACTGGGGCCTCGCTACGCAGTATTTT. Translating it yields CASSDRDWGLATQYF.

There are a few counts of this clonotype. V gene TRBV2 combines with J gene TRBJ2-7, with D unclear. CDR1 and CDR2 (germline): SNHLY, FYNNEI. The CDR3 totals 11 residues. V lost 8 bases and J 4 bases, leaving 9 bases between the germline ends. This chain's CDR3 is CASHVLYEQYF. CDR3 DNA: TGTGCCAGCCATGTCCTTTACGAGCAGTACTTC.

This sequence joins TRBV5-6 and TRBJ1-2, with 9 bases matching TRBD1. This CDR3 is 15 amino acids long. Germline V CDR1 and CDR2: SGHDT, YYEEEE. Losses at the gene ends were 1 base for V and 6 bases for J; bases not matched to a gene: 7. The CDR3 DNA sequence: TGTGCCAGCAGCTTGCCGACAGGGGGAGTGGATGGCTACACCTTC. Its translation is CASSLPTGGVDGYTF.

This clonotype was recorded a few times. The chain's CDR3 is CASSQVIRNTPSSGANVLTF. CDR3 in DNA: TGCGCCAGCAGCCAAGTAATTCGGAACACCCCCAGCTCTGGGGCCAACGTCCTGACTTTC. The chain combines TRBV4-1 with TRBJ2-6; D gene ambiguous. Germline values: CDR1 MGHRA, CDR2 YSYEKL. The CDR3 is 20 amino acids. Between the trimmed V and J ends, which lost 1 base and 0 bases, there was a span of 19 bases.